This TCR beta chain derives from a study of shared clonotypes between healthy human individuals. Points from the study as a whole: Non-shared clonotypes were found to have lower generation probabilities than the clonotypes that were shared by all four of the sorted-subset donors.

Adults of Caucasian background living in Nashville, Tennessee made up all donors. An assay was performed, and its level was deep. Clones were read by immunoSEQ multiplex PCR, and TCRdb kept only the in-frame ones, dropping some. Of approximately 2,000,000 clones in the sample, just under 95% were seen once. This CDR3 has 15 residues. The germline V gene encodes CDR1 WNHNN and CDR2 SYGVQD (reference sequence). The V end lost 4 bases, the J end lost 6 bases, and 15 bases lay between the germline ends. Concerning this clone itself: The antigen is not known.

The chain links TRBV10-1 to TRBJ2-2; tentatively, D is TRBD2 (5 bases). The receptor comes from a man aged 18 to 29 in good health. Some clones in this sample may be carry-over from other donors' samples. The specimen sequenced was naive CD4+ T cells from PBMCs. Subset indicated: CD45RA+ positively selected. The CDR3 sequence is CASSGAGGGAGELFF. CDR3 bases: TGCGCCAGCAGTGGGGCAGGCGGAGGTGCCGGGGAGCTGTTTTTT.